This TCR beta chain was recovered during a study of blood T cell repertoires in COVID-19. Study as a whole: Whether acute or convalescent, the COVID-19 samples came from the United States, Italy and Spain.

Libraries were prepared by immunoSEQ multiplex PCR; TCRdb keeps only in-frame clonotypes and omits some of them. The sample has 60,000 to 85,000 clones; around 90% are singletons. CDR1 and CDR2 from the germline V gene are SQVTM and ANQGSEA. V trimming: 6 bases; J trimming: 6 bases; junction bases outside the gene matches: 7. The CDR3 consists of 14 residues. The receptor was isolated from a man aged 50-60 years with acute or convalescent COVID-19. The chain is built from TRBV29-1 and TRBJ2-1; 11 positions match TRBD1. The sample comprised peripheral blood. The CDR3 protein is CSVSTGQGVNEQFF. The DNA for the CDR3 is TGCAGCGTGTCTACGGGACAGGGGGTCAATGAGCAGTTCTTC.